This T cell receptor beta chain was profiled in a study of blood T cell repertoires in COVID-19. Sequencing used immunoSEQ multiplex PCR; TCRdb keeps in-frame clones, though not all of them. The sample has around 500,000 clones; about nine tenths are singletons. Sequencing used PBMCs or T cells enriched from blood (not recorded which). The TCR sequence derives from an older woman who had recovered from COVID-19.

The CDR3 loop is CASSKQGASISEQFF. In nucleotides, the CDR3 is TGCGCCAGCAGCAAACAGGGGGCCAGCATCAGTGAGCAGTTCTTC. This chain joins TRBV10-1 and TRBJ2-1; 9 bases line up with TRBD1. This CDR3 is 15 amino acids long. Germline V gene sequence: CDR1 WNHNN, CDR2 SYGVQD (reference sequence). V lost 6 bases, J lost 9 bases, and 12 bases stayed unmatched.